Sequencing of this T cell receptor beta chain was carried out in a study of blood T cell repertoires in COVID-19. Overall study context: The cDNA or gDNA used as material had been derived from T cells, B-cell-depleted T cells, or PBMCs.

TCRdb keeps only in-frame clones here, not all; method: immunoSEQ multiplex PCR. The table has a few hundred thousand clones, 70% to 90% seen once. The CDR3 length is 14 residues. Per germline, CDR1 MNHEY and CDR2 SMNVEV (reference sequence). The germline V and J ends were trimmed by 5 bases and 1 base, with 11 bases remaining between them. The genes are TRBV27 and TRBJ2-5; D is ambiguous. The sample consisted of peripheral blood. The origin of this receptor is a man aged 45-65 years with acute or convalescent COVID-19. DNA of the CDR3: TGTGCCAGCAGTCCGACGAGGAGCCAAGAGACCCAGTACTTC. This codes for CASSPTRSQETQYF.